This TCR beta chain was found in a study of vaccination effects on CD4 cells after COVID-19. Profiled with immunoSEQ multiplex PCR; TCRdb holds only in-frame clones, not every one. The sample includes under 40,000 clones, around 73% seen only once; the top ten take 27%. Comments on this clone: Its specificity is not known.

Germline lookup yields CDR1 SEHNR and CDR2 FQNEAQ (reference sequence). V lost 2 bases and J 2 bases, leaving 21 bases between the germline ends. This CDR3 is built from 18 residues. Study results and caveats: Substantial clonal contraction characterized both infection- and vaccine-induced clones late after vaccination.

Sequencing followed a ViraFEST assay step that expanded antigen-specific CD4+ T cells with viral peptide pools. When around ten days of culture had elapsed, CD4+ T cells were isolated. Neither prior SARS-CoV-2 infection nor positive nucleocapsid antibodies were present in the vaccine recipients. This TCR was recovered from a human donor who received a COVID-19 vaccine. V and J are TRBV7-9 and TRBJ1-2; D is perhaps TRBD1 (5 bases). The starting material was CD4+ T cells from PBMCs cultured with HCoV-OC43 spike peptides, obtained before COVID-19 vaccination. Subset specified: HCoV-OC43 spike overlapping peptide pool stimulation. CDR3 DNA sequence: TGTGCCAGCAGCTTATTTAGTTTAGGACGGACATTAAACTATGGCTACACCTTC. As protein: CASSLFSLGRTLNYGYTF. Variable domain in full (rest from reference TRBV7-9 and TRBJ1-2): DTGVSQNPRHKITKRGQNVTFRCDPISEHNRLYWYRQTLGQGPEFLTYFQNEAQLEKSRLLSDRFSAERPKGSFSTLEIQRTEQGDSAMYLCASSLFSLGRTLNYGYTFGSGTRLTVV.